This T cell receptor (beta chain) is drawn from a study of spatial heterogeneity in lung cancer. Study-wide context: As counted in raw reads, each unique TCR and UMI combination appeared more than ten times on average.

Per germline, CDR1 SGHRS and CDR2 YFSETQ. Trimming took 4 bases from V and 6 from J; bases not matched to a gene: 8. The CDR3 spans 15 residues. Unique molecular identifiers, one per molecule, were present on every TCR cDNA molecule. TCRdb used MiXCR to reprocess the 5' RACE reads, holding one entry per CDR3 protein. The sample includes tens of thousands of distinct CDR3 sequences, over 9.5% seen only once; the top ten take about 38%. This clonotype was detected a few times. Since no conserved phenylalanine or tryptophan closes the CDR3, a read error is the likely cause. As to time point: sample taken at primary tumor resection.

The sample was PBMCs, taken at surgery. The V and J genes are TRBV5-1 and TRBJ2-1; 9 bases map to TRBD2. The clonotype was recovered from a male donor with early-stage non-small cell lung cancer. The CDR3 DNA reads TGCGCCAGCAGCCCCCCTAGCGGGAACCCCAATGAGCAGTTCCTC. It specifies CASSPPSGNPNEQFL.